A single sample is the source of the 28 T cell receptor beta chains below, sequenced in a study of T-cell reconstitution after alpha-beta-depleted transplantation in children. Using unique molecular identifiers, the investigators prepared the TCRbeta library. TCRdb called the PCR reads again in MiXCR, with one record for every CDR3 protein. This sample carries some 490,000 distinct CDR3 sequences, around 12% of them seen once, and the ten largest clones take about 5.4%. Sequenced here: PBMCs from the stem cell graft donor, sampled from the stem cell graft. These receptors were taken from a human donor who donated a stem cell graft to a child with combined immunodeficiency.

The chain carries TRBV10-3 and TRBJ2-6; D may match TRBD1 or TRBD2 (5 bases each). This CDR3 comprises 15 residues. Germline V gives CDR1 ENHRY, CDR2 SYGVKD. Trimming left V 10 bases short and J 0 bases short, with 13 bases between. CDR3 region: CATGITGSGANVLTF. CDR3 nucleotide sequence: TGTGCCACCGGGATCACAGGCTCTGGGGCCAACGTCCTGACTTTC.

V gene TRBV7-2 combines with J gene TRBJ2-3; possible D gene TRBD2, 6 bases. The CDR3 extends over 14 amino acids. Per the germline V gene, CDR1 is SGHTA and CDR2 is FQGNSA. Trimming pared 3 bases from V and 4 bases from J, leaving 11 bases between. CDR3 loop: CASSFPGVPDTQYF. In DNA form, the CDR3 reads TGTGCCAGCAGCTTCCCGGGGGTACCAGATACGCAGTATTTT.

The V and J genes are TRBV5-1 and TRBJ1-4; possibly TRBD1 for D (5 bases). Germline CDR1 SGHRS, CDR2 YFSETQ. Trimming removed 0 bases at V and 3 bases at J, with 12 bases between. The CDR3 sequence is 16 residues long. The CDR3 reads CASSLDFLGANEKLFF. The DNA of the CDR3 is TGCGCCAGCAGCTTGGATTTTCTGGGGGCTAATGAAAAACTGTTTTTT.

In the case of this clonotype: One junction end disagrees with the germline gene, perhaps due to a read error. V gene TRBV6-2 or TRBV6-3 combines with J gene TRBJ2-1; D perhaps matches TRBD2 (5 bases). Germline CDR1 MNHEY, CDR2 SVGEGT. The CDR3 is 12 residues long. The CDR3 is CASGKRTTERFF. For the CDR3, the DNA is TGTGCCAGCGGCAAGCGGACCACCGAGCGGTTCTTC.

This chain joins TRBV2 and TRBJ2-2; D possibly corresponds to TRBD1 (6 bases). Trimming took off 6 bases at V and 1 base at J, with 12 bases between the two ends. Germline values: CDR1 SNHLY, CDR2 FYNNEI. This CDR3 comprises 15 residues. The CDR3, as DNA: TGTGCCAGCAGAAGGTTGACAGGGAACACCGGGGAGCTGTTTTTT. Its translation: CASRRLTGNTGELFF.

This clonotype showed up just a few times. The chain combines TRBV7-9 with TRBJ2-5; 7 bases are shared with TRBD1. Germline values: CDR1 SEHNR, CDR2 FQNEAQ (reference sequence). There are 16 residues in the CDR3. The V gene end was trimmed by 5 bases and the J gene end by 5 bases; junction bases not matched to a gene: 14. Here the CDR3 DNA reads TGTGCCAGCAGCCACCCTTGGACAGGAGCTTTGGAGACCCAGTACTTC. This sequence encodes CASSHPWTGALETQYF.

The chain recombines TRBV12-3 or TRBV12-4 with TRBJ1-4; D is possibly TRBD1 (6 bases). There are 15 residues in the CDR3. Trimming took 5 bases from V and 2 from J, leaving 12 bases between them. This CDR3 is CASSEQGATNEKLFF. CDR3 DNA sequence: TGTGCCAGCAGTGAACAGGGCGCGACTAATGAAAAACTGTTTTTT.

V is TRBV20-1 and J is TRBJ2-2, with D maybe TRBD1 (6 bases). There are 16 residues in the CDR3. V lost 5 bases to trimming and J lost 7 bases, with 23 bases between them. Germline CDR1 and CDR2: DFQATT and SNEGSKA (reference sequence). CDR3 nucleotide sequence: TGCAGTGCTCCAGATCGGTGGCAGGGGTCGGGCGGGGAGCTGTTTTTT. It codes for CSAPDRWQGSGGELFF.

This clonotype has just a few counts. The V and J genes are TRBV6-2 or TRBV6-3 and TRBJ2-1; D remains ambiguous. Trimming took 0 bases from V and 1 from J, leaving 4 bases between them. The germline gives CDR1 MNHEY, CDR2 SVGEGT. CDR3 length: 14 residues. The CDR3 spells CASSYSPSYNEQFF. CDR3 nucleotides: TGTGCCAGCAGTTACTCCCCTTCCTACAATGAGCAGTTCTTC.

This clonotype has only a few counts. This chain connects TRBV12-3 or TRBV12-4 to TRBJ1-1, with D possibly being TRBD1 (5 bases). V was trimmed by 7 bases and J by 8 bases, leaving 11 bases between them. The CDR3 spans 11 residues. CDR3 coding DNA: TGTGCCAGCATCTTCCGGGGGGAAGCTTTCTTT. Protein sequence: CASIFRGEAFF.

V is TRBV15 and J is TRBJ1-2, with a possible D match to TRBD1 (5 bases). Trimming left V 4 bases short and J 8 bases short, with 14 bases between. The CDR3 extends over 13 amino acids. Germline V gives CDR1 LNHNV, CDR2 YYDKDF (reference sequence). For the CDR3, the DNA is TGTGCCACCAGCACCCCCAGGGAAGCCGGCTACACCTTC. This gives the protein CATSTPREAGYTF.

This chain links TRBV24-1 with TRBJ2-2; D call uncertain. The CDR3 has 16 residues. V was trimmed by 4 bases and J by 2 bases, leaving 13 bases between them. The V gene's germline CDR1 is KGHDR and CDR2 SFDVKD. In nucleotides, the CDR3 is TGTGCCACCAGTGACCCGGATGGCGTCAACACCGGGGAGCTGTTTTTT. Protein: CATSDPDGVNTGELFF.

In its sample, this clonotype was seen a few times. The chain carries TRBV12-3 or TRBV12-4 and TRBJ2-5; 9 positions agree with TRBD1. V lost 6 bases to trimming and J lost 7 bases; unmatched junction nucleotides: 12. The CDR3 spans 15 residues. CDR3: CASRTTGGGGLTQYF. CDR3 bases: TGTGCCAGCAGGACGACAGGGGGAGGGGGTCTGACCCAGTACTTC.

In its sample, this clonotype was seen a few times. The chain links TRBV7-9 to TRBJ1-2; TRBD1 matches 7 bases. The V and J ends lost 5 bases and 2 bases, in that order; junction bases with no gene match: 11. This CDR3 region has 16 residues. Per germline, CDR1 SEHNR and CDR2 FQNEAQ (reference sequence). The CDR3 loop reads CASSRETGQRNYGYTF. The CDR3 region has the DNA TGTGCCAGCAGCCGGGAAACGGGACAGAGGAACTATGGCTACACCTTC.

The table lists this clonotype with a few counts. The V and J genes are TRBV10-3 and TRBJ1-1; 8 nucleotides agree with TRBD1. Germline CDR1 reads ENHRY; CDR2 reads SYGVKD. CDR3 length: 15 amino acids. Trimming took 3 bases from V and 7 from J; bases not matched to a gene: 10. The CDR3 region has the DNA TGTGCCATCAGTGACCCTGGACAGGGTGAGATTGAAGCTTTCTTT. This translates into CAISDPGQGEIEAFF.

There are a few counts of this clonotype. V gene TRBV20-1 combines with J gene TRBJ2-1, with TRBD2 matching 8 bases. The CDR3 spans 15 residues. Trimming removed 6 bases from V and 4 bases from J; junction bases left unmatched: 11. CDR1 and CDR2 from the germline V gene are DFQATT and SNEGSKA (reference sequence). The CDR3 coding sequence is TGCAGTGCCAACCCGGGACTAGTAGATTACAATGAGCAGTTCTTC. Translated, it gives CSANPGLVDYNEQFF.

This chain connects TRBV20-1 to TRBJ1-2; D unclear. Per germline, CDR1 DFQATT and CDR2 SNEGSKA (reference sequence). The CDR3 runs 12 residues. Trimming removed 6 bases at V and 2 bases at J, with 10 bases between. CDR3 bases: TGCAGTGCCCTAGCGGGAAACTATGGCTACACCTTC. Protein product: CSALAGNYGYTF.

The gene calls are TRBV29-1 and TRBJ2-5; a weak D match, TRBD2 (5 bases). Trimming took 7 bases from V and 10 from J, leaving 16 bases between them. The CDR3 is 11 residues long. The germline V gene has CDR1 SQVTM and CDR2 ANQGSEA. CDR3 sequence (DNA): TGCAGCGGGTCCGGGGTTGAGGGCCAGTACTTC. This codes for CSGSGVEGQYF.

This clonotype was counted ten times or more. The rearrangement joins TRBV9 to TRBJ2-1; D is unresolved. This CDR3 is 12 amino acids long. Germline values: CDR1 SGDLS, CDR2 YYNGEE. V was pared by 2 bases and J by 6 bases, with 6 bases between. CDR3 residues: CASSVSGNEQFF. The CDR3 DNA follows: TGTGCCAGCAGCGTTTCAGGCAATGAGCAGTTCTTC.

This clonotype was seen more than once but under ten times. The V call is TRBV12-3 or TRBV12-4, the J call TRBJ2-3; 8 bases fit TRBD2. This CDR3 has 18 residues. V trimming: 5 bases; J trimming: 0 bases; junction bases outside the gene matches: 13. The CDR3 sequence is CASSPGLAESPSTDTQYF. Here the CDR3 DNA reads TGTGCCAGCAGTCCCGGACTAGCAGAATCCCCTAGCACAGATACGCAGTATTTT.

The CDR3 loop reads CATSDLPSGNTSYNEQFF. The DNA of the CDR3 is TGTGCCACCAGTGATTTGCCTAGCGGGAATACGTCCTACAATGAGCAGTTCTTC. This chain links TRBV24-1 with TRBJ2-1; 9 nucleotides match TRBD2. The CDR3 is made up of 18 amino acids. The V gene's germline CDR1 is KGHDR and CDR2 SFDVKD. The V and J ends lost 0 bases and 1 base, in that order; junction bases with no gene match: 6.

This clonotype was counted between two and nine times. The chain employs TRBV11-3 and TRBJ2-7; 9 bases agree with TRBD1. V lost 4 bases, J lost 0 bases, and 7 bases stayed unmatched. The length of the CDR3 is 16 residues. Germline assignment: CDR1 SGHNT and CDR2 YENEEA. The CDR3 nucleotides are TGTGCCAGCAGCTCTTACCGGGACAGGGACTCCTACGAGCAGTACTTC. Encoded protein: CASSSYRDRDSYEQYF.

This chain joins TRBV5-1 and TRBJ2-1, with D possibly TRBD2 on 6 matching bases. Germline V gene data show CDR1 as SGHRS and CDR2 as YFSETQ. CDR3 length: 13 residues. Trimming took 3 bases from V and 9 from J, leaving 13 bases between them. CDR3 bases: TGCGCCAGCAGCTCGAGGGTGGAGGGTGAGCAGTTCTTC. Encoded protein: CASSSRVEGEQFF.

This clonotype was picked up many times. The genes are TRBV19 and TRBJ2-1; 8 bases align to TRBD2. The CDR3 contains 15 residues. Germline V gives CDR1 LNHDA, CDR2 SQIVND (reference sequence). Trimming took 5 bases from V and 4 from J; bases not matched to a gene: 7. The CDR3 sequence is CASSPLSGDYNEQFF. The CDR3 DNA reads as TGTGCCAGTAGTCCGCTTAGCGGGGATTACAATGAGCAGTTCTTC.

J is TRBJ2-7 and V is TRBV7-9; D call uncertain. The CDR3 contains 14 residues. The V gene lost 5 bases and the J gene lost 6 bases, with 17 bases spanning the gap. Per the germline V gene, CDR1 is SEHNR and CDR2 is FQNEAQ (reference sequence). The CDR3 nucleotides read TGTGCCAGCAGCCGTATGGGCGTATTAGGCGAGCAGTACTTC. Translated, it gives CASSRMGVLGEQYF.

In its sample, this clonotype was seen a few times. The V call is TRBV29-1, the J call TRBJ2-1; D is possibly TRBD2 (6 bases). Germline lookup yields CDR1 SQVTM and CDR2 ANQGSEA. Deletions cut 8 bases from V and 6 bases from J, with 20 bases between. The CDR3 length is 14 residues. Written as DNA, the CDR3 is TGCAGCACCGGTAGGGCGGGGAGCTCCAATGAGCAGTTCTTC. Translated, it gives CSTGRAGSSNEQFF.

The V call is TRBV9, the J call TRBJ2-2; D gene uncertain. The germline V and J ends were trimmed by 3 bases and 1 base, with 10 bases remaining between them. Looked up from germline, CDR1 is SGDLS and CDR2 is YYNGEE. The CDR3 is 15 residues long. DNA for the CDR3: TGTGCCAGCAGCGGACGGCACCAGAACACCGGGGAGCTGTTTTTT. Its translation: CASSGRHQNTGELFF. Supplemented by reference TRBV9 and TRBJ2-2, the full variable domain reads DSGVTQTPKHLITATGQRVTLRCSPRSGDLSVYWYQQSLDQGLQFLIQYYNGEERAKGNILERFSAQQFPDLHSELNLSSLELGDSALYFCASSGRHQNTGELFFGEGSRLTVL.

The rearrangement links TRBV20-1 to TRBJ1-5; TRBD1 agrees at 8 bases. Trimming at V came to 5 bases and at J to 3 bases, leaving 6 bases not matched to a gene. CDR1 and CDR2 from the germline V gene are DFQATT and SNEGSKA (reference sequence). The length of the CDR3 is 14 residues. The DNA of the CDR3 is TGCAGTGCTGCCTCGGGACAGGTCAATCAGCCCCAGCATTTT. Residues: CSAASGQVNQPQHF.